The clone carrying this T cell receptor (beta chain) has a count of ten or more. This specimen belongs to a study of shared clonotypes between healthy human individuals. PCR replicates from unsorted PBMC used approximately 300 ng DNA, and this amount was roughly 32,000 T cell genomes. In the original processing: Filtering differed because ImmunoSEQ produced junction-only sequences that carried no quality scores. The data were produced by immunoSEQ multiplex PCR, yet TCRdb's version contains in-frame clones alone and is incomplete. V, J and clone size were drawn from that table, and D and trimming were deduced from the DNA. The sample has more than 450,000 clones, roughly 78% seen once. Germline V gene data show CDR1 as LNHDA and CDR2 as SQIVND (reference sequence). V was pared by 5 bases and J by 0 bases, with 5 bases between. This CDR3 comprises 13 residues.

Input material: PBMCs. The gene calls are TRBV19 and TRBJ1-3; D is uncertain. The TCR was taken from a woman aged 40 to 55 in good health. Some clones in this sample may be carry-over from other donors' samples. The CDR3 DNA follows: TGTGCCAGTAGTCCGATCTCTGGAAACACCATATATTTT. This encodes CASSPISGNTIYF.